Listed below are T cell receptor beta chains from one sample, sequenced in a study of shared clonotypes between healthy human individuals. Sequenced by immunoSEQ multiplex PCR; TCRdb stores in-frame clones only, minus some. In the table there are about 2.4 million clones, roughly nine tenths of which are singletons. The sequenced material came from naive CD4+ T cells sorted from blood. The source is a man between 18 and 29 years old in good health. Both conserved end residues are part of each CDR3. Fields, in order: CDR3 length, clone size, J gene, D gene, V gene, CDR3 protein, CDR3 DNA. D genes are given only for firm matches. Clone size is given for some rows only: seen once, a few or many times, or a class if the clone is expanded.

CDR3 length: 19
clone size: -
J gene: TRBJ2-7
D gene: TRBD2
V gene: TRBV5-1
CDR3 protein: CASSSTPAGGITSSYEQYF
CDR3 DNA: TGCGCCAGCAGCTCAACACCAGCGGGAGGGATTACTAGCTCCTACGAGCAGTACTTC

CDR3 length: 14
clone size: -
J gene: TRBJ1-5
D gene: -
V gene: TRBV11-2
CDR3 protein: CASSRGEGLGPQHF
CDR3 DNA: TGTGCCAGCAGCCGCGGTGAGGGGCTGGGGCCCCAGCATTTT

CDR3 length: 15
clone size: -
J gene: TRBJ1-4
D gene: -
V gene: TRBV5-4
CDR3 protein: CASSLDGGEWGKLFF
CDR3 DNA: TGTGCCAGCAGCTTGGATGGCGGGGAATGGGGAAAACTGTTTTTT

CDR3 length: 15
clone size: -
J gene: TRBJ2-5
D gene: -
V gene: TRBV28
CDR3 protein: CASSLGGSGQETQYF
CDR3 DNA: TGTGCCAGCAGTTTAGGAGGGAGTGGCCAAGAGACCCAGTACTTC

CDR3 length: 13
clone size: -
J gene: TRBJ2-7
D gene: TRBD2
V gene: TRBV6-5
CDR3 protein: CASSLAGTYEQYF
CDR3 DNA: TGTGCCAGCAGTCTAGCGGGGACCTACGAGCAGTACTTC

CDR3 length: 12
clone size: -
J gene: TRBJ2-2
D gene: -
V gene: TRBV6-5
CDR3 protein: CASSLGTGELFF
CDR3 DNA: TGTGCCAGCAGCCTAGGCACCGGGGAGCTGTTTTTT

CDR3 length: 11
clone size: -
J gene: TRBJ2-1
D gene: -
V gene: TRBV30
CDR3 protein: CAWADRLEQFF
CDR3 DNA: TGTGCCTGGGCGGACAGACTCGAGCAGTTCTTC

CDR3 length: 14
clone size: few
J gene: TRBJ2-2
D gene: -
V gene: TRBV28
CDR3 protein: CASSSGSRGGELFF
CDR3 DNA: TGTGCCAGCAGTAGTGGGTCCAGGGGCGGGGAGCTGTTTTTT

CDR3 length: 13
clone size: -
J gene: TRBJ2-7
D gene: TRBD2
V gene: TRBV9
CDR3 protein: CARAGGSSYEQYF
CDR3 DNA: TGTGCCCGAGCGGGGGGCAGCTCCTACGAGCAGTACTTC

CDR3 length: 13
clone size: -
J gene: TRBJ2-5
D gene: -
V gene: TRBV1
CDR3 protein: CTSSPEEAGTQYF
CDR3 DNA: TGCACCAGCAGTCCCGAGGAAGCGGGGACCCAGTACTTC

CDR3 length: 15
clone size: -
J gene: TRBJ1-2
D gene: TRBD1
V gene: TRBV19
CDR3 protein: CASSSPLQGHYGYTF
CDR3 DNA: TGTGCCAGTAGCAGCCCGCTACAGGGGCACTATGGCTACACCTTC

CDR3 length: 14
clone size: few
J gene: TRBJ1-5
D gene: TRBD1
V gene: TRBV19
CDR3 protein: CASSVTGNSQPQHF
CDR3 DNA: TGTGCCAGTAGTGTGACAGGGAACAGCCAGCCCCAGCATTTT

CDR3 length: 15
clone size: once
J gene: TRBJ2-3
D gene: -
V gene: TRBV5-4
CDR3 protein: CASSLVGGRGDTQYF
CDR3 DNA: TGTGCCAGCAGCTTGGTCGGGGGGCGCGGAGATACGCAGTATTTT

CDR3 length: 14
clone size: -
J gene: TRBJ1-1
D gene: -
V gene: TRBV5-1
CDR3 protein: CASSLDRAGTEAFF
CDR3 DNA: TGCGCCAGCAGCTTGGATCGTGCTGGAACTGAAGCTTTCTTT

CDR3 length: 13
clone size: -
J gene: TRBJ2-7
D gene: -
V gene: TRBV5-1
CDR3 protein: CASSVGNSYEQYF
CDR3 DNA: TGCGCCAGCAGTGTAGGGAACTCCTACGAGCAGTACTTC

CDR3 length: 14
clone size: -
J gene: TRBJ2-7
D gene: -
V gene: TRBV10-3
CDR3 protein: CAISESGNPYEQYF
CDR3 DNA: TGTGCCATCAGTGAGTCGGGGAACCCCTACGAGCAGTACTTC

CDR3 length: 16
clone size: -
J gene: TRBJ2-1
D gene: TRBD2
V gene: TRBV7-2
CDR3 protein: CASSLVGTSAYNEQFF
CDR3 DNA: TGTGCCAGCAGCTTAGTGGGGACTAGCGCTTACAATGAGCAGTTCTTC

CDR3 length: 14
clone size: -
J gene: TRBJ2-1
D gene: -
V gene: TRBV5-1
CDR3 protein: CASSLGVSYNEQFF
CDR3 DNA: TGCGCCAGCAGCTTGGGAGTTTCCTACAATGAGCAGTTCTTC

CDR3 length: 16
clone size: -
J gene: TRBJ1-2
D gene: -
V gene: TRBV29-1
CDR3 protein: CSAGGTQQPSNYGYTF
CDR3 DNA: TGCAGCGCTGGGGGGACGCAGCAGCCATCTAACTATGGCTACACCTTC

CDR3 length: 14
clone size: -
J gene: TRBJ2-3
D gene: -
V gene: TRBV11-2
CDR3 protein: CASSLEGWTDTQYF
CDR3 DNA: TGTGCCAGCAGCTTAGAAGGGTGGACAGATACGCAGTATTTT

CDR3 length: 15
clone size: once
J gene: TRBJ2-5
D gene: TRBD2
V gene: TRBV5-4
CDR3 protein: CASRPGLAGQETQYF
CDR3 DNA: TGTGCCAGCAGGCCGGGACTAGCGGGGCAAGAGACCCAGTACTTC

CDR3 length: 15
clone size: few
J gene: TRBJ1-2
D gene: TRBD1
V gene: TRBV9
CDR3 protein: CASSVEGQGNYGYTF
CDR3 DNA: TGTGCCAGCAGCGTAGAGGGACAGGGGAACTATGGCTACACCTTC

CDR3 length: 15
clone size: -
J gene: TRBJ2-3
D gene: -
V gene: TRBV7-6
CDR3 protein: CASSLRGQGPDTQYF
CDR3 DNA: TGTGCCAGCAGCTTAAGGGGTCAGGGCCCAGATACGCAGTATTTT

CDR3 length: 14
clone size: -
J gene: TRBJ2-3
D gene: TRBD2
V gene: TRBV19
CDR3 protein: CASKISGGIDTQYF
CDR3 DNA: TGTGCCAGTAAAATCTCGGGGGGGATAGATACGCAGTATTTT

CDR3 length: 11
clone size: -
J gene: TRBJ1-1
D gene: -
V gene: TRBV2
CDR3 protein: CASTYFTEAFF
CDR3 DNA: TGTGCCAGCACCTATTTCACTGAAGCTTTCTTT

CDR3 length: 13
clone size: -
J gene: TRBJ1-6
D gene: -
V gene: TRBV5-1
CDR3 protein: CASSLASESPLHF
CDR3 DNA: TGCGCCAGCAGCCTGGCCTCGGAGTCACCCCTCCACTTT

CDR3 length: 16
clone size: -
J gene: TRBJ2-1
D gene: -
V gene: TRBV7-9
CDR3 protein: CASSLGPSSSYNEQFF
CDR3 DNA: TGTGCCAGCAGCCTAGGCCCCTCGAGCTCCTACAATGAGCAGTTCTTC

CDR3 length: 13
clone size: -
J gene: TRBJ1-6
D gene: TRBD1
V gene: TRBV30
CDR3 protein: CAWNRGDNSPLHF
CDR3 DNA: TGTGCCTGGAACAGGGGGGATAATTCACCCCTCCACTTT

CDR3 length: 14
clone size: few
J gene: TRBJ1-2
D gene: -
V gene: TRBV5-1
CDR3 protein: CASSHETGAYGYTF
CDR3 DNA: TGCGCCAGCAGCCACGAAACCGGGGCCTATGGCTACACCTTC

CDR3 length: 14
clone size: -
J gene: TRBJ1-1
D gene: TRBD1
V gene: TRBV28
CDR3 protein: CASRIQGATSEAFF
CDR3 DNA: TGTGCCAGCAGGATACAGGGGGCGACCTCTGAAGCTTTCTTT

CDR3 length: 11
clone size: -
J gene: TRBJ1-5
D gene: -
V gene: TRBV6-9
CDR3 protein: CASITDPRAVF
CDR3 DNA: TGTGCCAGCATTACCGACCCTCGGGCAGTCTTT

CDR3 length: 15
clone size: -
J gene: TRBJ2-1
D gene: TRBD1
V gene: TRBV7-2
CDR3 protein: CASSMGQGSHNEQFF
CDR3 DNA: TGTGCCAGCAGCATGGGACAGGGGTCACACAATGAGCAGTTCTTC

CDR3 length: 13
clone size: -
J gene: TRBJ1-1
D gene: TRBD1
V gene: TRBV18
CDR3 protein: CASSPRQGTEAFF
CDR3 DNA: TGTGCCAGCTCACCACGACAGGGCACTGAAGCTTTCTTT

CDR3 length: 14
clone size: -
J gene: TRBJ2-2
D gene: -
V gene: TRBV9
CDR3 protein: CASSVGVSSGELFF
CDR3 DNA: TGTGCCAGCAGCGTAGGGGTCAGCTCCGGGGAGCTGTTTTTT

CDR3 length: 13
clone size: -
J gene: TRBJ1-1
D gene: -
V gene: TRBV25-1
CDR3 protein: CASSQLEGTEAFF
CDR3 DNA: TGTGCCAGCAGTCAACTGGAGGGGACTGAAGCTTTCTTT

CDR3 length: 14
clone size: -
J gene: TRBJ1-5
D gene: -
V gene: TRBV6-6
CDR3 protein: CASSPRRGNQPQHF
CDR3 DNA: TGTGCCAGCTCCCCTAGGAGGGGCAATCAGCCCCAGCATTTT

CDR3 length: 12
clone size: -
J gene: TRBJ2-7
D gene: -
V gene: TRBV10-2
CDR3 protein: CASSLQGYEQYF
CDR3 DNA: TGCGCCAGCAGCCTACAGGGTTACGAGCAGTACTTC

CDR3 length: 14
clone size: -
J gene: TRBJ1-2
D gene: -
V gene: TRBV6-5
CDR3 protein: CASRKDGVDYGYTF
CDR3 DNA: TGTGCCAGCAGGAAGGATGGGGTGGACTATGGCTACACCTTC

CDR3 length: 13
clone size: -
J gene: TRBJ1-1
D gene: TRBD1
V gene: TRBV19
CDR3 protein: CASSKDRRTEAFF
CDR3 DNA: TGTGCCAGTAGCAAGGACAGGCGGACTGAAGCTTTCTTT

CDR3 length: 15
clone size: -
J gene: TRBJ2-7
D gene: TRBD2
V gene: TRBV4-2
CDR3 protein: CASSATSGGSYEQYF
CDR3 DNA: TGTGCCAGCAGCGCGACTAGCGGGGGATCCTACGAGCAGTACTTC

CDR3 length: 14
clone size: -
J gene: TRBJ1-2
D gene: TRBD1
V gene: TRBV19
CDR3 protein: CASRRSGQLYGYTF
CDR3 DNA: TGTGCCAGTAGAAGATCGGGACAGCTATATGGCTACACCTTC

CDR3 length: 14
clone size: -
J gene: TRBJ1-2
D gene: -
V gene: TRBV6-5
CDR3 protein: CASSYGGRVYGYTF
CDR3 DNA: TGTGCCAGCAGTTACGGGGGACGGGTTTATGGCTACACCTTC

CDR3 length: 19
clone size: -
J gene: TRBJ1-5
D gene: TRBD1
V gene: TRBV27
CDR3 protein: CASSLFGQAPGTGNQPQHF
CDR3 DNA: TGTGCCAGCAGTTTATTCGGACAGGCCCCGGGGACGGGCAATCAGCCCCAGCATTTT

CDR3 length: 15
clone size: -
J gene: TRBJ2-2
D gene: TRBD1
V gene: TRBV6-5
CDR3 protein: CASSSGTVNTGELFF
CDR3 DNA: TGTGCCAGCAGTTCCGGGACAGTGAACACCGGGGAGCTGTTTTTT

CDR3 length: 16
clone size: -
J gene: TRBJ2-3
D gene: -
V gene: TRBV4-1
CDR3 protein: CASSQLAVIITDTQYF
CDR3 DNA: TGCGCCAGCAGCCAACTCGCAGTGATAATCACAGATACGCAGTATTTT

CDR3 length: 15
clone size: -
J gene: TRBJ1-3
D gene: -
V gene: TRBV5-1
CDR3 protein: CASSLDPGSGNTIYF
CDR3 DNA: TGCGCCAGCAGCTTGGACCCGGGCTCTGGAAACACCATATATTTT

CDR3 length: 16
clone size: -
J gene: TRBJ1-3
D gene: -
V gene: TRBV6-1
CDR3 protein: CASSEEGYISGNTIYF
CDR3 DNA: TGTGCCAGCAGTGAGGAAGGTTACATCTCTGGAAACACCATATATTTT

CDR3 length: 11
clone size: -
J gene: TRBJ2-3
D gene: -
V gene: TRBV10-3
CDR3 protein: CAISDADTQYF
CDR3 DNA: TGTGCCATCAGCGATGCAGATACGCAGTATTTT

CDR3 length: 13
clone size: -
J gene: TRBJ1-1
D gene: -
V gene: TRBV6-5
CDR3 protein: CASSRGGGTEAFF
CDR3 DNA: TGTGCCAGCAGTCGCGGTGGAGGGACTGAAGCTTTCTTT

CDR3 length: 13
clone size: -
J gene: TRBJ2-3
D gene: -
V gene: TRBV12-5
CDR3 protein: CASGSASTDTQYF
CDR3 DNA: TGTGCTAGTGGTTCCGCTAGCACAGATACGCAGTATTTT

CDR3 length: 15
clone size: -
J gene: TRBJ1-6
D gene: -
V gene: TRBV11-2
CDR3 protein: CASSLDRAGASPLHF
CDR3 DNA: TGTGCCAGCAGCTTAGATCGGGCGGGGGCCTCACCCCTCCACTTT

CDR3 length: 14
clone size: -
J gene: TRBJ1-6
D gene: TRBD1
V gene: TRBV9
CDR3 protein: CASSILDRDSPLHF
CDR3 DNA: TGTGCCAGCAGCATACTTGACAGGGACTCACCCCTCCACTTT

CDR3 length: 15
clone size: -
J gene: TRBJ1-1
D gene: -
V gene: TRBV18
CDR3 protein: CASSPPAGRNTEAFF
CDR3 DNA: TGTGCCAGCTCACCACCCGCAGGGCGGAACACTGAAGCTTTCTTT

CDR3 length: 14
clone size: -
J gene: TRBJ1-1
D gene: -
V gene: TRBV7-8
CDR3 protein: CASSLKGQGTEAFF
CDR3 DNA: TGTGCCAGCAGCTTAAAGGGGCAGGGCACTGAAGCTTTCTTT

CDR3 length: 15
clone size: -
J gene: TRBJ2-5
D gene: TRBD2
V gene: TRBV11-2
CDR3 protein: CASSLDGGRKETQYF
CDR3 DNA: TGTGCCAGCAGCTTAGACGGGGGGAGGAAAGAGACCCAGTACTTC

CDR3 length: 11
clone size: once
J gene: TRBJ2-7
D gene: TRBD2
V gene: TRBV6-1
CDR3 protein: CASSRGTSTYF
CDR3 DNA: TGTGCCAGCAGTAGGGGGACTAGCACGTACTTC

CDR3 length: 18
clone size: -
J gene: TRBJ2-3
D gene: -
V gene: TRBV11-2
CDR3 protein: CASSLDQAMTARTDTQYF
CDR3 DNA: TGTGCCAGCAGCTTAGATCAGGCAATGACCGCGCGCACAGATACGCAGTATTTT